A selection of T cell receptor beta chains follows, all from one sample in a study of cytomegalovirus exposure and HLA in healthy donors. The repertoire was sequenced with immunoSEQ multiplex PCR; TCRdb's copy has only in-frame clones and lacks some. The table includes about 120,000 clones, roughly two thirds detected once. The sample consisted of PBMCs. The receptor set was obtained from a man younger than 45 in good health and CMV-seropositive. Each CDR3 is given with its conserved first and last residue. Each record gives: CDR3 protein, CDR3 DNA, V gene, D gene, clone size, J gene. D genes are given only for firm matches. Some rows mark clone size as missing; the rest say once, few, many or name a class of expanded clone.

CDR3 protein: CASSLGILAFF
CDR3 DNA: TGTGCCAGCAGCTTAGGTATTTTGGCTTTCTTT
V gene: TRBV7-6
D gene: -
clone size: -
J gene: TRBJ1-1

CDR3 protein: CASSPTTDEQYF
CDR3 DNA: TGTGCCAGCTCACCGACGACAGACGAGCAGTACTTC
V gene: TRBV18
D gene: -
clone size: -
J gene: TRBJ2-7

CDR3 protein: CAISGSGGRYGYTF
CDR3 DNA: TGTGCCATCAGTGGTTCTGGGGGCCGCTATGGCTACACCTTC
V gene: TRBV10-3
D gene: -
clone size: -
J gene: TRBJ1-2

CDR3 protein: CASSPGLSYEQYF
CDR3 DNA: TGTGCCAGCAGCCCTGGACTCTCCTACGAGCAGTACTTC
V gene: TRBV6-6
D gene: -
clone size: -
J gene: TRBJ2-7

CDR3 protein: CAISDRGEAFF
CDR3 DNA: TGTGCCATCAGTGACAGGGGTGAAGCTTTCTTT
V gene: TRBV10-3
D gene: -
clone size: -
J gene: TRBJ1-1

CDR3 protein: CASENSNQPQHF
CDR3 DNA: TGTGCCAGCGAGAATAGCAATCAGCCCCAGCATTTT
V gene: TRBV28
D gene: -
clone size: -
J gene: TRBJ1-5

CDR3 protein: CASSFGLAKNIQYF
CDR3 DNA: TGTGCCAGCAGCTTTGGACTCGCCAAAAACATTCAGTACTTC
V gene: TRBV5-6
D gene: -
clone size: -
J gene: TRBJ2-4

CDR3 protein: CASSGRGTGGGNTEAFF
CDR3 DNA: TGTGCCAGCAGCGGACGTGGGACAGGGGGCGGAAACACTGAAGCTTTCTTT
V gene: TRBV5-8
D gene: TRBD1
clone size: -
J gene: TRBJ1-1

CDR3 protein: CASSRQYSNEKLFF
CDR3 DNA: TGTGCCAGCAGTCGACAGTATTCTAATGAAAAACTGTTTTTT
V gene: TRBV27
D gene: -
clone size: -
J gene: TRBJ1-4

CDR3 protein: CASSPSGVYEQYF
CDR3 DNA: TGTGCCAGCAGCCCTTCTGGAGTCTACGAGCAGTACTTC
V gene: TRBV5-6
D gene: -
clone size: -
J gene: TRBJ2-7

CDR3 protein: CASSRGLAGSKETQYF
CDR3 DNA: TGTGCCAGCAGCCGCGGACTAGCGGGAAGTAAAGAGACCCAGTACTTC
V gene: TRBV4-2
D gene: TRBD2
clone size: -
J gene: TRBJ2-5

CDR3 protein: CASAGSSSTDTQYF
CDR3 DNA: TGTGCCAGCGCGGGCTCATCGAGCACAGATACGCAGTATTTT
V gene: TRBV6-5
D gene: -
clone size: -
J gene: TRBJ2-3

CDR3 protein: CASSASSGNTEAFF
CDR3 DNA: TGTGCCAGCAGTGCTTCCAGTGGGAACACTGAAGCTTTCTTT
V gene: TRBV25-1
D gene: -
clone size: -
J gene: TRBJ1-1

CDR3 protein: CASSLSSGYNEQFF
CDR3 DNA: TGTGCCAGCAGCTTAAGTAGCGGATACAATGAGCAGTTCTTC
V gene: TRBV7-9
D gene: -
clone size: -
J gene: TRBJ2-1

CDR3 protein: CASSQGNYGYTF
CDR3 DNA: TGTGCCAGCAGCCAGGGGAACTATGGCTACACCTTC
V gene: TRBV6-6
D gene: -
clone size: -
J gene: TRBJ1-2

CDR3 protein: CASSYSEGGPFF
CDR3 DNA: TGTGCCAGCAGTTACTCGGAAGGGGGCCCTTTCTTT
V gene: TRBV6-5
D gene: TRBD1
clone size: -
J gene: TRBJ1-1

CDR3 protein: CASSVVSGGPLGEQFF
CDR3 DNA: TGTGCCAGCAGCGTAGTTAGCGGGGGTCCTTTAGGTGAGCAGTTCTTC
V gene: TRBV9
D gene: TRBD2
clone size: -
J gene: TRBJ2-1

CDR3 protein: CASSFLGQGGTEAFF
CDR3 DNA: TGTGCCAGCAGCTTTCTGGGACAGGGTGGGACTGAAGCTTTCTTT
V gene: TRBV7-8
D gene: TRBD1
clone size: -
J gene: TRBJ1-1

CDR3 protein: CASTSGDPDTDTQYF
CDR3 DNA: TGCGCCAGCACAAGTGGAGACCCAGACACAGATACGCAGTATTTT
V gene: TRBV5-1
D gene: -
clone size: -
J gene: TRBJ2-3

CDR3 protein: CASSLGFPRFDEQYF
CDR3 DNA: TGTGCCAGCAGCTTAGGATTCCCCAGGTTTGACGAGCAGTACTTC
V gene: TRBV7-6
D gene: -
clone size: -
J gene: TRBJ2-7

CDR3 protein: CASSFSQGSTEAFF
CDR3 DNA: TGCGCCAGCAGCTTTTCACAGGGTTCAACTGAAGCTTTCTTT
V gene: TRBV5-1
D gene: -
clone size: -
J gene: TRBJ1-1

CDR3 protein: CASSLANRGRYEQYF
CDR3 DNA: TGTGCCAGCAGCTTAGCTAACAGGGGGCGGTACGAGCAGTACTTC
V gene: TRBV7-8
D gene: TRBD1
clone size: -
J gene: TRBJ2-7

CDR3 protein: CASSSDRGSVNEQFF
CDR3 DNA: TGTGCCAGCAGCTCGGACAGGGGGTCAGTAAATGAGCAGTTCTTC
V gene: TRBV7-9
D gene: TRBD1
clone size: once
J gene: TRBJ2-1

CDR3 protein: CASSEFQVLTNYGYTF
CDR3 DNA: TGTGCCAGCAGTGAGTTCCAGGTCCTTACTAACTATGGCTACACCTTC
V gene: TRBV6-1
D gene: -
clone size: -
J gene: TRBJ1-2

CDR3 protein: CSGVAGGVETQYF
CDR3 DNA: TGCAGCGGTGTAGCGGGAGGAGTGGAGACCCAGTACTTC
V gene: TRBV29-1
D gene: TRBD2
clone size: -
J gene: TRBJ2-5

CDR3 protein: CASSLYLAGYYEQYF
CDR3 DNA: TGTGCCAGCAGTTTATATCTAGCGGGATACTACGAGCAGTACTTC
V gene: TRBV27
D gene: TRBD2
clone size: -
J gene: TRBJ2-7

CDR3 protein: CASSRVLGFTDTQYF
CDR3 DNA: TGCGCCAGCAGCAGAGTTTTGGGCTTTACAGATACGCAGTATTTT
V gene: TRBV4-3
D gene: -
clone size: -
J gene: TRBJ2-3

CDR3 protein: CASSSRTGTYQPQHF
CDR3 DNA: TGTGCCAGCAGCTCTAGGACAGGCACCTATCAGCCCCAGCATTTT
V gene: TRBV7-2
D gene: TRBD1
clone size: -
J gene: TRBJ1-5

CDR3 protein: CASSPRQGATYNEQFF
CDR3 DNA: TGTGCCAGCAGTCCGCGACAGGGGGCGACCTACAATGAGCAGTTCTTC
V gene: TRBV27
D gene: TRBD1
clone size: few
J gene: TRBJ2-1

CDR3 protein: CSIRDRGYEQYF
CDR3 DNA: TGTTCCATTCGGGACAGGGGTTACGAGCAGTACTTC
V gene: TRBV7-9
D gene: TRBD1
clone size: -
J gene: TRBJ2-7

CDR3 protein: CASSQVYGRAYEQYF
CDR3 DNA: TGCGCCAGCAGCCAAGTCTACGGGAGGGCCTACGAGCAGTACTTC
V gene: TRBV4-3
D gene: TRBD2
clone size: -
J gene: TRBJ2-7